Sequencing of this TCR beta chain was carried out in a study of tumor-infiltrating lymphocytes in glioblastoma multiforme. TCRB libraries came from RNA via three nested multiplex PCR rounds. A single record per CDR3 protein comes from TCRdb applying MiXCR to the multiplex PCR reads. The table shows more than 10,000 distinct CDR3 sequences, with 66% occurring only once. CDR1 DFQATT and CDR2 SNEGSKA come from the germline V gene (reference sequence). The CDR3 sequence is 16 residues long. Notes on this clonotype: Relative to the germline gene, one junction end is altered; a read error may explain this.

The sample was brain tumor tissue. This receptor was obtained from a male donor with glioblastoma. V gene TRBV20-1 combines with J gene TRBJ2-5, with D possibly being TRBD1 (5 bases). CDR3 in amino acids: CSARDEQVAFKETQYF. The CDR3 DNA sequence: TGCAGTGCTAGGGATGAACAGGTGGCGTTTAAAGAGACCCAGTACTTT.